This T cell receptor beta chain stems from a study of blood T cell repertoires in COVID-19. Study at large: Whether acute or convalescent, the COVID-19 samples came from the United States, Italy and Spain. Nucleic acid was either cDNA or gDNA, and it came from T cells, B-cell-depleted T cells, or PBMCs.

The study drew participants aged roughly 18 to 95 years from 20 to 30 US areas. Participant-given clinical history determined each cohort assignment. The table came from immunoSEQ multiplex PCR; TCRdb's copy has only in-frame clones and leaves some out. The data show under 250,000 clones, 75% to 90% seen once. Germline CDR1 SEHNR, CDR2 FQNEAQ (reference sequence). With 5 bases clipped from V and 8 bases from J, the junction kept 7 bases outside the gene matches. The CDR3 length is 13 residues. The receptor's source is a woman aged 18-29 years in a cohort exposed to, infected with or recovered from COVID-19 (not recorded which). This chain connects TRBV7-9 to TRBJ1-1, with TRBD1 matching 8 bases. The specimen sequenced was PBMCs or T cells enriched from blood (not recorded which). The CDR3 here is CASSPLRDREAFF. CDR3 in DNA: TGTGCCAGCAGCCCCCTCAGGGACAGGGAAGCTTTCTTT.